This T cell receptor (beta chain) was retrieved from a study of T cell repertoires in cytomegalovirus infection. Whole-study context: The study used recently identified HLA-C-restricted and well-studied HLA-B-restricted CMV epitopes.

Concerning this clonotype: As yet, its antigen is unknown.

TCRdb processed the reads anew with MiXCR; each CDR3 protein has one entry. Here the sample spans around 770,000 distinct CDR3 sequences, 25% to 35% being singletons. The CDR3 contains 18 residues. V lost 5 bases, J lost 2 bases, and 17 bases stayed unmatched. Germline loops: CDR1 SGHDN, CDR2 FVKESK. The sample in question was cultured CD8+ T cells from PBMCs, obtained from culture after CMV antigen stimulation. The TCR originated in a human donor in good health (CMV status not recorded). Some clones in this sample may be carry-over from other donors' samples. V is TRBV14 and J is TRBJ2-7, with TRBD1 matching 8 bases. The CDR3 DNA reads TGTGCCAGCAGCTTAATACCCCCACTCGGGACAGGTACCTACGAGCAGTACGTC. Its protein is CASSLIPPLGTGTYEQYV.